This T cell receptor (beta chain) emerged from a study of blood T cell repertoires in COVID-19. Study-level background: Acute-phase and convalescent COVID-19 samples originated in the United States, Italy and Spain.

Using immunoSEQ multiplex PCR, the repertoire was profiled, and TCRdb retains in-frame clones only, with some absent. The sample shows about 250,000 clones, about 89% of them seen only once. The germline gives CDR1 SGHVS, CDR2 FQNEAQ. Trimming removed 5 bases at V and 0 bases at J, with 17 bases between. The CDR3 sequence is 18 residues long. Sequencing used PBMCs or T cells enriched from blood (not recorded which). The V and J genes are TRBV7-8 and TRBJ1-6, with a possible D match to TRBD1 (5 bases). The sequence was collected from a man aged 35-49 years who had recovered from COVID-19. The CDR3 loop reads CASSTTVSTSSYNSPLHF. DNA for the CDR3: TGTGCCAGCAGCACGACAGTGTCGACGAGCTCCTATAATTCACCCCTCCACTTT.